Below, 24 T cell receptor beta chains from the same sample are listed, as sequenced in a study of neurological immune-mediated disorders (dated by TCRdb to the late 2010s). Preparation of the library involved 5' RACE. These reads were obtained on an Illumina HiSeq 2500. TCRdb trimmed the raw reads at Q25, called clones with MiXCR and kept productive beta chains. Rows with a matching CDR3 protein are joined into one entry that keeps the most common DNA and genes. The sample table shows 70,000 to 95,000 distinct CDR3 sequences, and 17% are seen once. The ten largest clones add up to over 15% of the sample. Sequenced sample: PBMCs. The receptors derive from a woman aged 40 to 55 in good health.

The sample holds many counts of this clonotype. This sequence joins TRBV20-1 and TRBJ1-1; D is ambiguous. The CDR3 length is 13 residues. Trimming removed 5 bases from V and 3 bases from J, with 13 bases in between. Germline V gene lookup returns CDR1 DFQATT and CDR2 SNEGSKA (reference sequence). The CDR3 DNA reads as TGCAGTGCTCAAGGATACAAAGACACTGAAGCTTTCTTT. It is translated as CSAQGYKDTEAFF.

The chain couples TRBV25-1 to TRBJ1-1; D gene unclear. This CDR3 is built from 14 residues. Trimming left V 4 bases short and J 4 bases short, with 13 bases between. Germline CDR1 is MGHDK and CDR2 is SYGVNS. The CDR3 loop reads CASSGRDQSTEAFF. The CDR3 DNA is TGTGCCAGCAGTGGTCGAGACCAGAGCACTGAAGCTTTCTTT.

The rearrangement links TRBV7-2 to TRBJ2-5, with 7 bases aligning to TRBD2. Germline CDR1 is SGHTA and CDR2 is FQGNSA. Trimming removed 3 bases from V and 2 bases from J; junction bases left unmatched: 3. The CDR3 loop spans 14 amino acids. The CDR3 DNA reads TGTGCCAGCAGCTTGGGGGGGGATCAAGAGACCCAGTACTTC. Translating it yields CASSLGGDQETQYF.

The sample holds many counts of this clonotype. The chain recombines TRBV9 with TRBJ1-6; D gene ambiguous. The CDR3 is 15 residues long. V shed 0 bases and J shed 7 bases, with 11 bases lying between them. Per the germline V gene, CDR1 is SGDLS and CDR2 is YYNGEE. The CDR3 protein is CASSVDAGRNSPLHF. The CDR3 nucleotides read TGTGCCAGCAGCGTAGATGCGGGGAGGAATTCACCCCTCCACTTT.

This clonotype was picked up many times. The J gene is TRBJ2-7, the V gene TRBV6-5; D might be TRBD1 (5 bases). The ends were cut back, 3 bases at V and 4 bases at J, with 13 bases in the middle. This CDR3 comprises 14 residues. CDR1 and CDR2 (germline): MNHEY, SVGAGI. The CDR3, as DNA: TGTGCCAGCAGTTATGACCGGACAAGGTACGAGCAGTACTTC. Protein: CASSYDRTRYEQYF.

This clonotype was seen ten or more times. The rearrangement uses TRBV7-2 and TRBJ2-3; D ambiguous. The V gene lost 1 base and the J gene lost 5 bases, with 16 bases spanning the gap. This CDR3 has 16 residues. The germline V gene encodes CDR1 SGHTA and CDR2 FQGNSA. DNA of the CDR3: TGTGCCAGCAGCTTAGTTGACTCATTGGCCCAAGATACGCAGTATTTT. Encoded protein: CASSLVDSLAQDTQYF.

This clonotype was seen a few times. The chain combines TRBV10-2 with TRBJ2-3; maybe TRBD2 (6 bases). The V gene lost 8 bases and the J gene lost 0 bases, with 12 bases spanning the gap. This CDR3 is 14 amino acids long. Per germline, CDR1 WSHSY and CDR2 SAAADI. This chain's CDR3 is CASRPGTSTDTQYF. In DNA, the CDR3 is TGCGCCAGCCGACCCGGGACTAGCACAGATACGCAGTATTTT.

This clonotype appeared many times. The rearrangement uses TRBV7-2 and TRBJ2-5; D unclear. V was clipped by 5 bases and J by 0 bases, with 7 bases between them. The CDR3 runs 13 residues. Germline V gene data show CDR1 as SGHTA and CDR2 as FQGNSA. For the CDR3, the DNA is TGTGCCAGCAGCCGGACGTACCAAGAGACCCAGTACTTC. This gives the protein CASSRTYQETQYF.

With respect to this clonotype: This could be a read error, since a much larger clone is one nucleotide away. The chain uses TRBV27 and TRBJ2-2, with D perhaps matching TRBD1 (5 bases). This CDR3 is 14 amino acids long. The germline V gene has CDR1 MNHEY and CDR2 SMNVEV (reference sequence). The CDR3 reads CASSWGRNTEELFF. The CDR3 coding sequence is TGTGCCAGCAGTTGGGGCAGAAACACCGAGGAGCTGTTTTTT.

This clonotype was seen at least ten times. The CDR3 sequence: CASSQASGGANEQFF. The DNA for the CDR3 is TGCGCCAGCAGCCAAGCTAGCGGGGGGGCCAATGAGCAGTTCTTC. This rearrangement joins TRBV4-1 to TRBJ2-1; TRBD2 matches at 12 bases. Germline V gives CDR1 MGHRA, CDR2 YSYEKL. V gave up 1 base and J gave up 6 bases; unmatched junction bases: 1. The CDR3 runs 15 residues.

This clonotype has a count of ten or more. The rearrangement links TRBV6-2 or TRBV6-3 to TRBJ2-3; D might be TRBD2 (6 bases). There are 13 residues in the CDR3. Trimming pared 6 bases from V and 5 bases from J, leaving 12 bases between. Per the germline V gene, CDR1 is MNHEY and CDR2 is SVGEGT. The CDR3 DNA follows: TGTGCCAGCAGCCGACCCGGGGGAGATACGCAGTATTTT. Translated: CASSRPGGDTQYF.

This clonotype has at least ten counts. The chain links TRBV29-1 to TRBJ2-1; D not certain. The CDR3 contains 16 residues. Trimming took 7 bases from V and 4 from J, leaving 23 bases between them. CDR1 is SQVTM and CDR2 is ANQGSEA in the germline V gene. The CDR3 here is CSGPYVPYNDYNEQFF. CDR3 in DNA: TGCAGCGGGCCCTATGTTCCTTACAACGATTACAATGAGCAGTTCTTC.

The chain employs TRBV2 and TRBJ2-2, with TRBD2 identical over 7 bases. J gave up 3 bases and V 4 bases, and 8 bases lay outside the gene matches. The germline V gene encodes CDR1 SNHLY and CDR2 FYNNEI. The CDR3 sequence is 16 residues long. CDR3 sequence (DNA): TGTGCCAGCAGTGTCGGGGGGACTTTCGACACCGGGGAGCTGTTTTTT. Its protein product is CASSVGGTFDTGELFF.

This clonotype was seen just once. Germline and junction disagree at one end, which may indicate a read error. The chain joins TRBV20-1 to TRBJ1-3; 7 nucleotides line up with TRBD1. The germline gives CDR1 DFQATT, CDR2 SNEGSKA (reference sequence). The CDR3 covers 14 residues. The CDR3, as DNA: TGCAGTGCTACACAGGGGTTGGCTGAAAACACCATCTATTTT. This translates into CSATQGLAENTIYF.

A word on this clonotype: Without the conserved terminal phenylalanine or tryptophan, this CDR3 likely stems from a read error. The rearrangement links TRBV20-1 to TRBJ2-1; 16 bases are shared with TRBD2. With V trimmed by 5 bases and J by 12 bases, 10 bases remained unmatched. This CDR3 spans 15 amino acids. CDR1 is DFQATT and CDR2 is SNEGSKA in the germline V gene (reference sequence). The CDR3, as DNA: TGCAGTGCTGGACCTGCGGGACTAGCGGGGGGGCCGCAGTTCCTC. Translated: CSAGPAGLAGGPQFL.

This clonotype was counted at least ten times. CDR3 sequence: CASSLAARNPTGELFF. The CDR3, as DNA: TGTGCCAGCAGCTTAGCCGCCCGTAACCCCACCGGGGAGCTGTTTTTT. The genes are TRBV7-9 and TRBJ2-2; D ambiguous. The CDR3 runs 16 residues. Germline V gene lookup returns CDR1 SEHNR and CDR2 FQNEAQ (reference sequence). The V and J ends lost 0 bases and 4 bases respectively, with 12 bases between them.

This clonotype has at least ten counts. The chain uses TRBV27 and TRBJ1-2; D ambiguous. Germline lookup yields CDR1 MNHEY and CDR2 SMNVEV (reference sequence). This CDR3 has 15 residues. The V and J ends lost 10 bases and 4 bases respectively, with 22 bases between them. The CDR3 DNA is TGTGCCACCCGACCACCCGGGTTGAGCATCTATGGCTACACCTTC. This gives the protein CATRPPGLSIYGYTF.

There are many counts of this clonotype. The chain recombines TRBV7-3 with TRBJ2-1, with 7 bases lining up with TRBD2. CDR3 length: 17 amino acids. The germline CDR1 and CDR2 sequences are SGHTA and FQGTGA. V lost 3 bases and J lost 0; bases outside the gene matches: 8. Here the CDR3 reads CASSFWGGDSSYNEQFF. The CDR3 DNA is TGTGCCAGCAGCTTCTGGGGGGGGGATAGCTCCTACAATGAGCAGTTCTTC.

This clonotype has ten or more counts. The rearrangement joins TRBV7-2 to TRBJ1-6; 7 nucleotides match TRBD1. In germline, CDR1 is SGHTA, CDR2 FQGNSA. After removal of 2 bases from V and 7 bases from J, the junction contained 5 bases not matched to a gene. This CDR3 comprises 15 residues. The CDR3 protein is CASSLSGGGNSPLHF. CDR3 nucleotides: TGTGCCAGCAGCTTATCAGGGGGAGGCAATTCACCCCTCCACTTT.

On this clonotype: The junction departs from germline at one end; a sequencing error may be responsible. CDR3 region: CTSSPTPSGAYNEQFF. In DNA form, the CDR3 reads TGTACCAGCAGTCCCACTCCAAGCGGGGCTTACAATGAGCAGTTCTTC. The V and J genes are TRBV27 and TRBJ2-1, with 7 bases aligning to TRBD2. This CDR3 has 16 amino acids. Per the germline V gene, CDR1 is MNHEY and CDR2 is SMNVEV (reference sequence).

Ten or more counts support this clonotype. The genes are TRBV20-1 and TRBJ2-5; no definite D call. Germline V CDR1 and CDR2: DFQATT, SNEGSKA (reference sequence). This CDR3 is 11 amino acids long. V was trimmed by 5 bases and J by 4 bases, leaving 8 bases between them. The CDR3 loop reads CSAPTLETQYF. CDR3 in DNA: TGCAGTGCTCCGACCCTAGAGACCCAGTACTTC.

This clonotype was counted many times. The chain couples TRBV2 to TRBJ2-3; 8 bases match TRBD2. After removal of 7 bases from V and 1 base from J, the junction contained 22 bases not matched to a gene. There are 20 residues in the CDR3. Germline V gene sequence: CDR1 SNHLY, CDR2 FYNNEI. The CDR3: CASTTTRGGGPIGGTDTQYF. CDR3 DNA sequence: TGTGCCAGCACCACCACCCGAGGCGGGGGGCCCATTGGAGGCACAGATACGCAGTATTTT. Full variable domain (rest looked up from reference TRBV2 and TRBJ2-3): EPEVTQTPSHQVTQMGQEVILRCVPISNHLYFYWYRQILGQKVEFLVSFYNNEISEKSEIFDDQFSVERPDGSNFTLKIRSTKLEDSAMYFCASTTTRGGGPIGGTDTQYFGPGTRLTVL.

The chain joins TRBV10-3 to TRBJ1-2, with TRBD1 identical over 9 bases. This CDR3 has 14 amino acids. V lost 6 bases, J lost 6 bases, and 8 bases stayed unmatched. Germline CDR1 and CDR2: ENHRY and SYGVKD. CDR3 bases: TGTGCCATCAGCCCCAGCGGGACAGGGAATGGCTACACCTTC. It specifies CAISPSGTGNGYTF.

This clonotype was counted many times. The gene calls are TRBV10-3 and TRBJ1-6; unclear D gene. The germline V gene has CDR1 ENHRY and CDR2 SYGVKD. Trimming took 0 bases from V and 8 from J, leaving 8 bases between them. The CDR3 spans 14 residues. CDR3 coding DNA: TGTGCCATCAGTGAGTCGGCGGGTGATTCACCCCTCCACTTT. This gives the protein CAISESAGDSPLHF.